This TCR beta chain stems from a study of tumor and adjacent non-tumor tissue in lung cancer. Looking at the study overall: Patients comprised approximately eleven adenocarcinoma, a couple of squamous cell carcinoma and 1 small cell lung cancer.

The template was RNA from unsorted bulk tissue. More than 3 cm separated this lung sample from the edge of the tumor. Germline V gene sequence: CDR1 SGHAT, CDR2 FQDESV (reference sequence). The V and J ends lost 5 bases and 0 bases respectively, with 20 bases between them. This CDR3 has 17 residues. TCRbeta libraries were built with three rounds of nested PCR, modified from ARM-PCR. TCRdb called the multiplex PCR reads again in MiXCR, with one record for every CDR3 protein. The table shows about 110,000 distinct CDR3 sequences, with about 63% occurring only once. The sequence derives from a man aged 60 to 75 with non-small cell lung cancer. V gene TRBV11-1 combines with J gene TRBJ2-7; D not resolved. Sequencing used distant non-tumor lung tissue. The CDR3 sequence: CASSARLGGCGSYEQYF. The DNA of the CDR3 is TGTGCCAGCAGCGCCCGTCTGGGCGGATGCGGCTCCTACGAGCAGTACTTC.